This T cell receptor (beta chain) originates from a study of blood T cell repertoires in COVID-19. About the research overall: Sample material is recorded as cDNA or gDNA derived from T cells, B-cell-depleted T cells, or PBMCs.

Methods used by the authors: Estimation of nucleated cell counts relied on the amplification of reference gene primers. Some clones are missing from TCRdb's copy, which holds only in-frame ones; the method was immunoSEQ multiplex PCR. That table gives V, J and clone size, and the DNA gave D and trimming. Of tens of thousands of clones listed, around 81% were seen once; the top ten hold roughly 20%. This CDR3 has 14 residues. The V end lost 5 bases, the J end lost 6 bases, and 13 bases lay between the germline ends. Germline V gene sequence: CDR1 SGHNT, CDR2 YENEEA. The chain combines TRBV11-3 with TRBJ1-4; D is perhaps TRBD1 (6 bases). Specimen: peripheral blood. This clonotype originated in a woman in her 70s with acute or convalescent COVID-19. The CDR3 loop reads CASSKGGGDEKLFF. In DNA, the CDR3 is TGTGCCAGCAGCAAAGGGGGAGGGGATGAAAAACTGTTTTTT.